This T cell receptor beta chain comes out of a study of blood T cell repertoires in COVID-19. Repertoires were generated with immunoSEQ multiplex PCR, while TCRdb's copy carries only in-frame clones and drops some. The sample has approximately 290,000 clones, approximately 85% seen once. The sample holds one count of this clone. This CDR3 region has 13 residues. V lost 4 bases and J lost 0, with 7 bases in between. Looked up from germline, CDR1 is GTSNPN and CDR2 is SVGIG (reference sequence). The chain uses TRBV30 and TRBJ1-3; D unclear. The receptor comes from a human donor with COVID-19, enrolled during active disease. The donor label of this sample is uncertain. The sequenced material came from peripheral blood. The CDR3 sequence is CAWTGFSGNTIYF. The CDR3 nucleotides are TGTGCCTGGACAGGCTTCTCTGGAAACACCATATATTTT.